The present T cell receptor (beta chain) was sequenced within a study of cytomegalovirus exposure and HLA in healthy donors. Study-wide context: Samples from HLA-typed donors yielded about 80 million unique TCRs in an early data release.

The PCR contained 60 Vbeta and 13 Jbeta primers. Assay: immunoSEQ multiplex PCR; the TCRdb copy retains only in-frame clones and omits some. The repertoire table contains 130,000 to 150,000 clones. Germline assignment: CDR1 KGHSH and CDR2 LQKENI. The V and J ends lost 3 bases and 4 bases respectively, with 15 bases between them. The CDR3 runs to 15 residues. This chain joins TRBV18 and TRBJ1-2; TRBD1 might be the D (5 bases). This clonotype was sampled from a man between 35 and 55 years old in good health and CMV-seronegative. The sequenced material came from PBMCs. As DNA, the CDR3 is TGTGCCAGCTCACCGGCGCTGACAGAGGCCTATGGCTACACCTTC. Translating it yields CASSPALTEAYGYTF.